This T cell receptor beta chain was found in a study of blood T cells in healthy people across ages. Study-wide findings and caveats: Donor CMV status, an unknown factor, possibly confounded changes in expanded clonotypes. Diversity of TCR beta per million T cells declined in a roughly linear way with age. Diversity figures derived from one million T cells were judged to underestimate the true value.

This CDR3 is 15 amino acids long. V was pared by 5 bases and J by 4 bases, with 17 bases between. Germline-derived CDR1 and CDR2 are SEHNR and FQNEAQ (reference sequence). Next came a second PCR, run for about 6 to 12 cycles, which used a sample-barcoded 5' primer along with a J-beta primer mix. TCRdb re-called the 5' RACE reads through MiXCR, storing one row per CDR3 protein. Of around 1,100,000 distinct CDR3 sequences listed, around two fifths are singletons. Remarks on this clonotype: Its antigen remains unknown.

Sequenced: blood. The V gene is TRBV7-9, the J gene TRBJ1-2, with D possibly being TRBD1 (6 bases). The TCR originated in a man between 18 and 35 years old in good health. CDR3 residues: CASSDGQTPLYGYTF. CDR3 bases: TGTGCCAGCAGCGACGGACAGACCCCTCTCTATGGCTACACCTTC.